Reported below is one T cell receptor beta chain. Its target is not known. A minimum of 5.5 micrograms of total RNA was extracted per sample. This specimen comes from a study of blood T cells in healthy people across ages. General study results and limits: More naive CD4+ cells and higher diversity were found in long-lived than in aged donors.

The use of a sample-barcoded 5' primer and a J-beta primer mix characterized a second PCR of about 7 to 12 cycles. Paired-end reads containing CDR3 totaled no fewer than 2.5 million for each sample. TCRdb redid the calling of the 5' RACE reads with MiXCR, one entry per CDR3 protein. Of 650,000 or so distinct CDR3 sequences in the sample, under 65% were seen once. Between the trimmed V and J ends, which lost 1 base and 7 bases, there was a span of 13 bases. Per the germline V gene, CDR1 is MGHDK and CDR2 is SYGVNS. This CDR3 spans 14 amino acids. Specimen: blood. The clonotype comes from a woman older than 75 in good health. The chain employs TRBV25-1 and TRBJ1-2, with D perhaps matching TRBD1 (6 bases). CDR3 amino acids: CASSELAGAGGYTF. The CDR3 nucleotides are TGTGCCAGCAGTGAATTAGCAGGGGCGGGTGGCTACACCTTC.